This is a list of T cell receptor beta chains from one sample in a study of blood T cells in healthy people across ages. In TCRdb, the 5' RACE reads were re-called with MiXCR into one record per CDR3 protein. The sample yields 600,000 to 900,000 distinct CDR3 sequences, roughly 24% seen once. The data also belong to a second study, concerning T cells of mothers and their children.

The specimen sequenced was blood. Receptor source: a boy younger than 18 in good health. The conserved cysteine and the conserved F or W are not part of the CDR3 here.

J gene: .; V gene: TRBV9; CDR3 protein: ASSVWIGQEQY
J gene: TRBJ2-5; V gene: TRBV5-1; CDR3 protein: ASGRPYQETQY
J gene: TRBJ2-7; V gene: TRBV4-1; CDR3 protein: ASSQTPLGYEQY
J gene: TRBJ2-5; V gene: TRBV5-1; CDR3 protein: ASRPGTSGETQY
J gene: TRBJ1-4; V gene: TRBV10-3; CDR3 protein: AISGAPNEKLF
J gene: TRBJ2-2; V gene: TRBV7-9; CDR3 protein: ASSHRQGSGELF
J gene: TRBJ2-5; V gene: TRBV14; CDR3 protein: ASSQGGTGRQQY
J gene: TRBJ1-1; V gene: TRBV3-1; CDR3 protein: ASSNLNMNTEAF
J gene: .; V gene: TRBV27; CDR3 protein: ASSPLPQGFNEQY
J gene: TRBJ2-1; V gene: TRBV29-1; CDR3 protein: SAQHGLIDEQF
J gene: TRBJ1-1; V gene: TRBV15; CDR3 protein: ATSRGLRGHKNTEAF
J gene: TRBJ1-2; V gene: TRBV3-1; CDR3 protein: ASSQGATAGYT
J gene: .; V gene: TRBV20-1; CDR3 protein: SARGPHFTHEQY
J gene: TRBJ2-4; V gene: TRBV21-1; CDR3 protein: ASSKAPVDRGRNIQY
J gene: TRBJ2-1; V gene: TRBV27; CDR3 protein: ASRAGTKSYSYNEQF
J gene: TRBJ1-5; V gene: TRBV6-5; CDR3 protein: ASSSRVGISNQPQH
J gene: TRBJ2-5; V gene: TRBV20-1; CDR3 protein: SASLWGTETQY
J gene: TRBJ1-1; V gene: TRBV6-7; CDR3 protein: ASSLGGRDTEAF
J gene: TRBJ2-3; V gene: TRBV9; CDR3 protein: ASSAPPWRGEADTQY
J gene: .; V gene: TRBV20-1; CDR3 protein: SARQQGRLNEQF
J gene: TRBJ2-1; V gene: TRBV20-1; CDR3 protein: SAREDSGGTYNEQF
J gene: TRBJ2-7; V gene: TRBV14; CDR3 protein: ASSQDSGGGYEQY
J gene: TRBJ2-5; V gene: TRBV10-3; CDR3 protein: AISESIQETQY
J gene: TRBJ2-1; V gene: TRBV10-3; CDR3 protein: ATTGLAGGLYNEQF
J gene: TRBJ2-5; V gene: TRBV15; CDR3 protein: ATSSPGPGETQY
J gene: TRBJ2-3; V gene: TRBV5-1; CDR3 protein: ASSLGPDRGTDTQY
J gene: TRBJ2-3; V gene: TRBV7-7; CDR3 protein: ASSLGGSPFTDTQY
J gene: .; V gene: TRBV20-1; CDR3 protein: SAREQGEQF
J gene: TRBJ2-1; V gene: TRBV29-1; CDR3 protein: SVEDRGGFYNEQF
J gene: TRBJ2-2; V gene: TRBV12-3/TRBV12-4; CDR3 protein: ASSFGWAGVTGELF
J gene: TRBJ1-6; V gene: TRBV4-1; CDR3 protein: ASSQGPKNLH
J gene: TRBJ2-3; V gene: TRBV6-6; CDR3 protein: ASIVGEVGTATQY
J gene: TRBJ1-5; V gene: TRBV27; CDR3 protein: ASRRTEDRAPQH
J gene: TRBJ2-1; V gene: TRBV7-9; CDR3 protein: ASSLEVLVGEQF
J gene: TRBJ1-2; V gene: TRBV20-1; CDR3 protein: SARDRPGQTLYGYT
J gene: TRBJ2-5; V gene: TRBV11-2; CDR3 protein: ASSSLGGPKTQY
J gene: .; V gene: TRBV12-3/TRBV12-4; CDR3 protein: ASTHGTGGYEQY
J gene: TRBJ2-1; V gene: TRBV12-3/TRBV12-4; CDR3 protein: ASSSGGPRNEQF
J gene: .; V gene: TRBV9; CDR3 protein: ASSNRESYEQY
J gene: TRBJ1-1; V gene: TRBV7-9; CDR3 protein: ASSSGIGDTEAF
J gene: TRBJ2-5; V gene: TRBV2; CDR3 protein: ASSPVPRGTQY
J gene: TRBJ1-5; V gene: TRBV2; CDR3 protein: ASSAEGRWDQPQH
J gene: TRBJ2-5; V gene: TRBV11-2; CDR3 protein: ASSFLAGGRETQY
J gene: TRBJ1-1; V gene: TRBV7-3; CDR3 protein: ASSPGQGIAEAF
J gene: TRBJ2-4; V gene: TRBV3-1; CDR3 protein: ASSQDRDRSNIQY
J gene: TRBJ1-2; V gene: TRBV2; CDR3 protein: ASINRPNYGYT
J gene: TRBJ2-2; V gene: TRBV10-1; CDR3 protein: ASSESPTALDGELF
J gene: .; V gene: TRBV4-1; CDR3 protein: ASSQVAAGQAYEQY
J gene: TRBJ1-2; V gene: TRBV28; CDR3 protein: ASVLAGGSYT
J gene: TRBJ1-3; V gene: TRBV6-8; CDR3 protein: ASRAWTADRSSGNTIY
J gene: .; V gene: TRBV28; CDR3 protein: ASSLSGGQAGYNEQF
J gene: TRBJ2-4; V gene: TRBV29-1; CDR3 protein: SVSGRAKNIQY
J gene: TRBJ2-5; V gene: TRBV18; CDR3 protein: ASSRSGTEETQY
J gene: TRBJ2-1; V gene: TRBV12-3/TRBV12-4; CDR3 protein: AGGVSYNEQF
J gene: TRBJ2-2; V gene: TRBV20-1; CDR3 protein: SARGVRQGNTGELF
J gene: TRBJ2-7; V gene: TRBV29-1; CDR3 protein: SVGPFSYEQY